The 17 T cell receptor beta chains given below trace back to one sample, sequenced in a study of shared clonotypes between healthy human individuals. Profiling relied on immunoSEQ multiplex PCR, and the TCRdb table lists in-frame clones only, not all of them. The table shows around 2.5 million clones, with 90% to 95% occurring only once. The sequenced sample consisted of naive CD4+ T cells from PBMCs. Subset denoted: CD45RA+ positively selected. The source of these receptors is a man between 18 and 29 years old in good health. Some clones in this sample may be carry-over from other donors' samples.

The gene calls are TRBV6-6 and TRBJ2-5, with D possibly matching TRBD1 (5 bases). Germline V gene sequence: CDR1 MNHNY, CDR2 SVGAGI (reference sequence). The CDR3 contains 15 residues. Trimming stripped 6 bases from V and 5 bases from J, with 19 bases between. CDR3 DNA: TGTGCCAGCAGCGCCCCGTTAAGGGGAAGGGAGACCCAGTACTTC. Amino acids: CASSAPLRGRETQYF.

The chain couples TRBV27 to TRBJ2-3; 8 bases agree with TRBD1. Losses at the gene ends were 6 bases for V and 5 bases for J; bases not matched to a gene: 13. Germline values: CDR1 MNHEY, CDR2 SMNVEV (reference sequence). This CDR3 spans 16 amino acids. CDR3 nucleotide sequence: TGTGCCAGCAGCAAGACAGGGGTCGTCGGGAAAGATACGCAGTATTTT. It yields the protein CASSKTGVVGKDTQYF.

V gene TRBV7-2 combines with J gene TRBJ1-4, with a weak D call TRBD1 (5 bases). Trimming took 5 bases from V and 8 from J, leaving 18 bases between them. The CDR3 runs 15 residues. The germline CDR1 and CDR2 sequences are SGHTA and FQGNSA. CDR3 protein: CASSPGTQRWEKLFF. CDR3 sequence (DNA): TGTGCCAGCAGCCCCGGGACTCAACGTTGGGAAAAACTGTTTTTT.

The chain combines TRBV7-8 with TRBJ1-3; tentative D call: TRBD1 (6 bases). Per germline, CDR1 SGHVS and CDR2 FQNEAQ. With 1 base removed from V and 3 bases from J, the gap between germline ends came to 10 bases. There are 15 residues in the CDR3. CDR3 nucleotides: TGTGCCAGCAGCTTAGGGGGGCTTGGTGGAAACACCATATATTTT. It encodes CASSLGGLGGNTIYF.

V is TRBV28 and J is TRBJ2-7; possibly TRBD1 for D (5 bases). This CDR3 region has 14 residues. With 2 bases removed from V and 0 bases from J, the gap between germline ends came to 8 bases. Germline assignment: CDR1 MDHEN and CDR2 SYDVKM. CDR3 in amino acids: CASSLKGDSYEQYF. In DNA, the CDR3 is TGTGCCAGCAGTTTAAAAGGGGACTCCTACGAGCAGTACTTC.

CDR3 sequence: CASSLGRAYTDTQYF. The CDR3 DNA reads as TGCGCCAGCAGCTTGGGGCGGGCGTACACAGATACGCAGTATTTT. This chain links TRBV5-1 with TRBJ2-3, with D possibly being TRBD2 (5 bases). The ends were cut back, 0 bases at V and 2 bases at J, with 10 bases in the middle. Germline V gives CDR1 SGHRS, CDR2 YFSETQ. The CDR3 has 15 amino acids. Complete variable domain (other parts from reference TRBV5-1 and TRBJ2-3): KAGVTQTPRYLIKTRGQQVTLSCSPISGHRSVSWYQQTPGQGLQFLFEYFSETQRNKGNFPGRFSGRQFSNSRSEMNVSTLELGDSALYLCASSLGRAYTDTQYFGPGTRLTVL.

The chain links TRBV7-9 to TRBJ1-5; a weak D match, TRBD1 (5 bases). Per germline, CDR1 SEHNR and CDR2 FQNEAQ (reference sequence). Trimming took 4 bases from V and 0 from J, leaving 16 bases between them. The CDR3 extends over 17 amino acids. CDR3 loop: CASSSHSGAYSNQPQHF. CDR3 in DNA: TGTGCCAGCAGCTCCCACAGCGGGGCCTATAGCAATCAGCCCCAGCATTTT.

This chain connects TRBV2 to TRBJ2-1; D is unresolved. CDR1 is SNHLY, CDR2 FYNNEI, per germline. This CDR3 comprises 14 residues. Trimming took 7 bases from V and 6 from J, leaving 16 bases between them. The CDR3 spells CASTYTTRPNEQFF. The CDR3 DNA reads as TGTGCCAGCACCTATACGACTCGTCCCAATGAGCAGTTCTTC. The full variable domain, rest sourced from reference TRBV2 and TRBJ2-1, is EPEVTQTPSHQVTQMGQEVILRCVPISNHLYFYWYRQILGQKVEFLVSFYNNEISEKSEIFDDQFSVERPDGSNFTLKIRSTKLEDSAMYFCASTYTTRPNEQFFGPGTRLTVL.

CDR3 in DNA: TGTGCCAGCAGGAGACAGTCCTACGAGCAGTACTTC. It encodes CASRRQSYEQYF. The rearrangement uses TRBV2 and TRBJ2-7, with D perhaps matching TRBD1 (5 bases). The CDR3 has 12 residues. Germline V lookup: CDR1 SNHLY, CDR2 FYNNEI. V was clipped by 6 bases and J by 1 base, with 7 bases between them.

In DNA, the CDR3 is TGTGCCAAGGGGACAGGGACGAATGAAAAACTGTTTTTT. Protein sequence: CAKGTGTNEKLFF. The chain uses TRBV2 and TRBJ1-4, with TRBD1 matching 9 bases. Germline CDR1 SNHLY, CDR2 FYNNEI. This CDR3 has 13 residues. J was trimmed by 5 bases and V by 10 bases; bases with no gene match: 5. Based on the CDR3 plus reference TRBV2 and TRBJ1-4, the full variable domain is EPEVTQTPSHQVTQMGQEVILRCVPISNHLYFYWYRQILGQKVEFLVSFYNNEISEKSEIFDDQFSVERPDGSNFTLKIRSTKLEDSAMYFCAKGTGTNEKLFFGSGTQLSVL.

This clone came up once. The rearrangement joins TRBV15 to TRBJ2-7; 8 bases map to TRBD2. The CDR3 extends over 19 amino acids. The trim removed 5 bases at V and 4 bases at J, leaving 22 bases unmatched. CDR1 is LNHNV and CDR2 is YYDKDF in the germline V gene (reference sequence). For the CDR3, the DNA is TGTGCCACCAGCGCCTCGGGTCGAGAGGGACTAGGGCAGAGGTACGAGCAGTACTTC. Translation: CATSASGREGLGQRYEQYF.

The CDR3 region is CASSLSGQAGETQYF. CDR3 nucleotides: TGTGCCAGCAGTTTGTCGGGACAGGCAGGAGAGACCCAGTACTTC. The chain combines TRBV28 with TRBJ2-5; 8 bases match TRBD1. Trimming took 3 bases from V and 4 from J; bases not matched to a gene: 7. CDR1 and CDR2 from the germline V gene are MDHEN and SYDVKM. The CDR3 spans 15 residues.

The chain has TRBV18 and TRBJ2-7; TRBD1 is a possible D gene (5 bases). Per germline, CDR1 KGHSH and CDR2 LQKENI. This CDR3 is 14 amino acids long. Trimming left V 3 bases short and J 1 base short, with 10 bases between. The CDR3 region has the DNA TGTGCCAGCTCACCGGGGCAGTGGTCCTACGAGCAGTACTTC. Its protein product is CASSPGQWSYEQYF.

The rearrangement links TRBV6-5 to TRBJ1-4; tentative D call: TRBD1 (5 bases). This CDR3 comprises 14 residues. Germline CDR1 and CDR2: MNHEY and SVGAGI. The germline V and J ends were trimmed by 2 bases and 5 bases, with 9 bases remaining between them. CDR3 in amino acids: CASSYGRVNEKLFF. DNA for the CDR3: TGTGCCAGCAGTTACGGCAGGGTCAATGAAAAACTGTTTTTT.

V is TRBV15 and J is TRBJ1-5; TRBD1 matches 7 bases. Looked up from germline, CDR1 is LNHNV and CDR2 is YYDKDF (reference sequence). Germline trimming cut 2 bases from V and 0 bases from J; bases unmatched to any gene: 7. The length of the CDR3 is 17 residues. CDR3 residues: CATSRTQGYVSNQPQHF. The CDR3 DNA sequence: TGTGCCACCAGCAGAACACAGGGGTACGTTAGCAATCAGCCCCAGCATTTT.

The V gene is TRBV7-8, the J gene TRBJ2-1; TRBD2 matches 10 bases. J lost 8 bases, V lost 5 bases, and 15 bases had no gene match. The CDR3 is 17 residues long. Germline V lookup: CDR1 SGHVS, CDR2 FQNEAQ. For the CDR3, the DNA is TGTGCCAGCAGCGCCTCTATTTCTAGCGGGAGTTACCATGAGCAGTTCTTC. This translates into CASSASISSGSYHEQFF.

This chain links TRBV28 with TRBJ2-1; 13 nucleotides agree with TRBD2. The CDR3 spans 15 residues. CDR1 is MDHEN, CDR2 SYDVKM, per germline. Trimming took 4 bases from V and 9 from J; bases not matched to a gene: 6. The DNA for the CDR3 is TGTGCCAGCAGTTCCGGACTAGCGGGAGTCCTTGAGCAGTTCTTC. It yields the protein CASSSGLAGVLEQFF.